This TCR beta chain was sequenced for a study of CD8 T cells in ankylosing spondylitis. Study-level points and caveats: The study looked at matched synovial fluid samples from ankylosing spondylitis patients. Disease-linked clones were reported to be significantly enriched there. Disease-linked clones displayed a CD8+ phenotype and appeared relatively rarely in peripheral blood. Ankylosing spondylitis blood appeared to carry a characteristic TCR beta motif of several highly homologous variants. Certain motif variants had earlier appeared in reactive arthritis synovial fluid and blood.

The TCR beta libraries were generated through quantitative 5'-RACE incorporating molecular barcodes. TCRdb analysed the 5' RACE reads with MiXCR anew, one entry per CDR3 protein. The data contain some 840,000 distinct CDR3 sequences, 12% of them seen just once; the ten biggest clones take up around 0.51%. The germline V gene encodes CDR1 MNHNS and CDR2 SASEGT. This CDR3 is 14 amino acids long. This clonotype showed up many times. Its specificity is unknown. Compared with germline, one end of the junction differs, possibly owing to a read error. The sequencing sample was made of blood, either unsorted or a sorted T cell fraction (not recorded which). The clonotype was recovered from a male donor with ankylosing spondylitis. The chain recombines TRBV6-1 with TRBJ1-4; D remains unclear. This CDR3 reads CASSRTATNEKLFF. The CDR3 DNA reads as TGCGCCAGCAGCAGGACGGCAACTAATGAAAAACTGTTTTTT.